This T cell receptor (beta chain) stems from a study of vaccination effects on CD4 cells after COVID-19. CDR3 length equals 15 residues. Trimming took 6 bases from V and 4 from J, leaving 16 bases between them. Germline CDR1 is MNHEY and CDR2 is SVGAGI. Measured with immunoSEQ multiplex PCR; TCRdb has only the in-frame clones, and not every one. The sample yields over 50,000 clones, around 78% seen once. CD4+ T cells specific for antigen were expanded with viral peptide pools by the ViraFEST assay before sequencing. Culture lasted around eleven days before CD4+ T cell isolation. Subjects were given two BNT162b2 or mRNA-1273 vaccine doses. Cultivation was performed at more than 1.5 million PBMC per well with about 9 IU/ml IL-2 and roughly 9.3 ug/ml peptides added. Half-medium exchanges with IL-2 medium took place on days 3 and 7. About this clone itself: Antigen unknown.

Study-wide points: Within healthy vaccinees, only 1 of 255 vaccine-induced clones displayed cross-reactivity with common cold coronaviruses. Small numbers of convalescent patients limited the study. It also lacked early post-infection timepoints.

This TCR derives from a human donor who received a COVID-19 vaccine. The rearrangement links TRBV6-5 to TRBJ2-1; possibly TRBD2 for D (6 bases). The sample here was CD4+ T cells from PBMCs cultured with HCoV-229E spike peptides, taken after COVID-19 vaccination. The CDR3 reads CASREKSRGYNEQFF. DNA of the CDR3: TGTGCCAGCAGGGAGAAATCCCGGGGGTACAATGAGCAGTTCTTC.